The rows below give T cell receptor beta chains drawn from one sample of a study of cytomegalovirus exposure and HLA in healthy donors. Sequencing used immunoSEQ multiplex PCR; TCRdb keeps in-frame clones, though not all of them. Among over 150,000 clones, 86% were seen once, and the ten largest hold about 20%. Sequenced material: PBMCs. All receptors come from a man aged 18 to 29 in good health and CMV-seropositive. Both conserved end residues are part of each CDR3. The D gene is left open where the match is weak. Clone size appears in some rows only: once, few, many, or a class for an expanded clone.

V gene,clone size,J gene,D gene,CDR3 length,CDR3 DNA,CDR3 protein
TRBV7-2,once,TRBJ2-1,-,15,TGTGCCAGCAGCTTGGACATCCTGGTTAACAATGAGCAGTTCTTC,CASSLDILVNNEQFF
TRBV30,few,TRBJ1-2,-,14,TGTGCCTGGAGTCGCGGCCAGACGGACTCAGGCTACACCTTC,CAWSRGQTDSGYTF
TRBV7-9,-,TRBJ1-4,-,14,TGTGCCAGCAGCCTAGGCAGGGGTGGCGAAAAACTGTTTTTT,CASSLGRGGEKLFF
TRBV7-2,-,TRBJ2-7,TRBD2,16,TGTGCCAGCAGCTTAGCCCCGCTGACTAGCGGATACGAGCAGTACTTC,CASSLAPLTSGYEQYF
TRBV29-1,-,TRBJ2-7,-,15,TGCAGCGTTGAAGATAGGGCTAGCGCTTCCTACGAGCAGTACTTC,CSVEDRASASYEQYF
TRBV18,-,TRBJ2-1,TRBD2,17,TGTGCCAGCTCGCCAGTACTAGCGGGGAATGAAAACAATGAGCAGTTCTTC,CASSPVLAGNENNEQFF
TRBV5-5,-,TRBJ2-5,-,16,TGTGCCAGCAGCTTGGTTATAGGGTCGGGACAAGAGACCCAGTACTTC,CASSLVIGSGQETQYF
TRBV6-5,-,TRBJ2-2,TRBD1,13,TGTGCCAGCAGGGGGACAGGGTCCGGGGAGCTGTTTTTT,CASRGTGSGELFF
TRBV28,-,TRBJ2-5,-,14,TGTGCCAGCAGTTTATTTGCGGGACAAGAGACCCAGTACTTC,CASSLFAGQETQYF
TRBV7-6,-,TRBJ2-3,-,14,TGTGCCAGCAGCTTAGGTCCGAGTAAGGATACGCAGTATTTT,CASSLGPSKDTQYF
TRBV30,few,TRBJ1-5,-,12,TGTGCCTGGAGTGTGGGGTTCGGGACCCAGCATTTT,CAWSVGFGTQHF
TRBV6-5,-,TRBJ2-2,-,13,TGTGCCATCAGTTCCGGGGAAACCGGGGAGCTGTTTTTT,CAISSGETGELFF
TRBV19,once,TRBJ1-4,-,15,TGTGCCAGTAGTCCTCGACAGCGCCTGGGGGAAAAACTGTTTTTT,CASSPRQRLGEKLFF
TRBV2,few,TRBJ2-2,TRBD1,17,TGTGCCAGCAGGGGGACAGCTTTACTTGCGAACACCGGGGAGCTGTTTTTT,CASRGTALLANTGELFF
TRBV6-6,-,TRBJ1-1,TRBD1,15,TGTGCCAGCAGGCTATCACAGGGGGCACTCACTGAAGCTTTCTTT,CASRLSQGALTEAFF
TRBV14,-,TRBJ2-7,TRBD2,15,TGTGCCAGCAGCCACCCCAGAGCGGGGGCCTACGAGCAGTACTTC,CASSHPRAGAYEQYF
TRBV7-3,-,TRBJ1-2,-,15,TGTGCCAGCAGCTTAGGAAGTCGGGGTAGCTATGGCTACACCTTC,CASSLGSRGSYGYTF